This T cell receptor (beta chain) was found in a study of blood T cell repertoires in COVID-19. In the study overall: The study drew acute and convalescent COVID-19 samples from the United States, Italy and Spain. PBMCs, B-cell-depleted T cells, or T cells provided the cDNA or gDNA that made up the material.

As handled by the study authors: Cell counts per sample came from amplifying reference gene primers. The data were produced by immunoSEQ multiplex PCR, yet TCRdb's version contains in-frame clones alone and is incomplete. The V and J calls and clone size were taken over from that table, and D and trimming were inferred from the DNA. Here the sample spans some 72,000 clones, roughly 80% being singletons. Seattle cases were enrolled at active infection and followed longitudinally. With 0 bases clipped from V and 2 bases from J, the junction kept 2 bases outside the gene matches. Germline CDR1 and CDR2: SGHTA and FQGNSA. The CDR3 extends over 15 amino acids.

This receptor was taken from a man in his forties or fifties with COVID-19, enrolled during active disease. The chain uses TRBV7-2 and TRBJ2-7; the match to TRBD1 covers 9 bases. The sample comprised peripheral blood. CDR3 DNA sequence: TGTGCCAGCAGCTTAGCGGGACAGGGTCCCTACGAGCAGTACTTC. Translating gives CASSLAGQGPYEQYF.